The TCR beta chain under discussion was sequenced for a study of OX40 agonist ivuxolimab in advanced cancers. Study-wide results and caveats: Averaging showed that CD8+ T cells had more expanded clones than CD4+ did.

Clones were sequenced by immunoSEQ multiplex PCR, and TCRdb holds only the in-frame ones, with some missing. Of tens of thousands of clones in the sample, 85% to 90% are singletons; the top ten hold 1%. Germline V gene lookup returns CDR1 MGHRA and CDR2 YSYEKL. The CDR3 is 13 amino acids. Trimming at V came to 8 bases and at J to 3 bases, leaving 6 bases not matched to a gene. Regarding this clone: Antigen unknown.

The chain has TRBV4-1 and TRBJ2-7; TRBD2 matches at 8 bases. This sample comprised CD4+ or CD8+ T cells sorted from blood, obtained in a trial of the OX40 agonist ivuxolimab. This TCR came from an adult with an advanced solid tumor such as melanoma, head and neck, liver or kidney cancer. The CDR3 loop is CASGARGGYEQYF. DNA for the CDR3: TGCGCCAGCGGCGCCCGGGGGGGCTACGAGCAGTACTTC.